The T cell receptor beta chain under discussion was sequenced for a study of T cell repertoires in cytomegalovirus infection. Study information: Based on public TCR beta signatures, there were indications of CMV infection and of a matching HLA type.

Trimming removed 0 bases at V and 1 base at J, with 7 bases between. Germline V gene sequence: CDR1 SGHNT, CDR2 YYREEE (reference sequence). The CDR3 covers 14 residues. Regarding this clonotype: Antigen: not known.

Study results and caveats: The cumulative frequency of public TCR beta families identified carriers of CMV plus the relevant HLA.

In TCRdb, the reads were re-called with MiXCR into one record per CDR3 protein. The sample shows 75,000 to 100,000 distinct CDR3 sequences, about 29% of them seen only once. This sample comprised CD8+ T cells from cultured PBMCs, obtained from culture after CMV antigen stimulation. The rearrangement links TRBV5-4 to TRBJ1-1; D unclear. The TCR sequence derives from a human donor in good health (CMV status not recorded). Some clones in this sample may be carry-over from other donors' samples. Here the CDR3 DNA reads TGTGCCAGCAGCTTGGCCGCCGGGAACACTGAAGCTTTCTTT. It encodes CASSLAAGNTEAFF.